Each of the 30 T cell receptor beta chains below was sequenced from the same sample in a study of beta chain features in type 1 diabetes. Study-wide findings and caveats: Shortening of TCRB CDR3s, moderate but significant, appeared in all four CD4+ subsets of Type 1 diabetes patients.

TCRB transcripts that were expressed got sequenced, as all of the isolated RNA had been reverse transcribed. Sequenced by immunoSEQ multiplex PCR; TCRdb stores in-frame clones only, minus some. The data contain some 140,000 clones, approximately 9% of them singletons. Antigen specificity for these receptors is unknown. Sequenced sample: central memory CD4+ T cells from blood. The receptors shown here come from a young man with type 1 diabetes.

The rearrangement joins TRBV9 to TRBJ2-7; 9 nucleotides agree with TRBD1. V gave up 0 bases and J gave up 5 bases; unmatched junction bases: 0. This CDR3 comprises 13 residues. Germline V lookup: CDR1 SGDLS, CDR2 YYNGEE. CDR3 in DNA: TGTGCCAGCAGCGTAGGGACAGGGGACGAGCAGTACTTC. Residues: CASSVGTGDEQYF. The complete variable domain, with remaining parts taken from reference TRBV9 and TRBJ2-7, reads DSGVTQTPKHLITATGQRVTLRCSPRSGDLSVYWYQQSLDQGLQFLIQYYNGEERAKGNILERFSAQQFPDLHSELNLSSLELGDSALYFCASSVGTGDEQYFGPGTRLTVT.

In its sample, this clone was seen a few times. The DNA for the CDR3 is TGTGCCACCAGCAGAGATGTGACAGGGGGGACCCAGTACTTC. As protein: CATSRDVTGGTQYF. The chain employs TRBV15 and TRBJ2-5; 9 bases map to TRBD1. V lost 0 bases, J lost 7 bases, and 3 bases stayed unmatched. Germline assignment: CDR1 LNHNV and CDR2 YYDKDF (reference sequence). This CDR3 has 14 residues.

J is TRBJ2-1 and V is TRBV11-2; 8 nucleotides align to TRBD2. Germline V gene sequence: CDR1 SGHAT, CDR2 FQNNGV. This CDR3 comprises 15 residues. Trimming took 3 bases from V and 4 from J; bases not matched to a gene: 5. DNA for the CDR3: TGTGCCAGCAGCTTGCGGATAGCGGGGTACAATGAGCAGTTCTTC. Translation: CASSLRIAGYNEQFF.

The CDR3, as DNA: TGTGCCAGCAGTGTATGGTCGCGGGAGACCCAGTACTTC. Translation gives CASSVWSRETQYF. The gene calls are TRBV2 and TRBJ2-5; no clear D. The CDR3 consists of 13 residues. CDR1 and CDR2 from the germline V gene are SNHLY and FYNNEI. V lost 4 bases, J lost 5 bases, and 11 bases lay in between. Filled out from reference TRBV2 and TRBJ2-5, the complete variable domain reads EPEVTQTPSHQVTQMGQEVILRCVPISNHLYFYWYRQILGQKVEFLVSFYNNEISEKSEIFDDQFSVERPDGSNFTLKIRSTKLEDSAMYFCASSVWSRETQYFGPGTRLLVL.

This chain uses TRBV5-4 with TRBJ2-5; maybe TRBD1 (5 bases). This CDR3 has 15 residues. Trimming stripped 0 bases from V and 5 bases from J, with 14 bases between. Per the germline V gene, CDR1 is SGHNT and CDR2 is YYREEE (reference sequence). The CDR3 region is CASSLELGPEETQYF. In nucleotides, the CDR3 is TGTGCCAGCAGCTTGGAACTGGGGCCGGAGGAGACCCAGTACTTC.

CDR3 amino acids: CASSHGQGDLGPQHF. The DNA of the CDR3 is TGTGCCAGCAGCCATGGACAGGGCGACCTGGGACCCCAGCATTTT. The chain combines TRBV5-6 with TRBJ1-5; 8 bases are a match to TRBD1. Germline loops: CDR1 SGHDT, CDR2 YYEEEE. V trimming: 4 bases; J trimming: 10 bases; junction bases outside the gene matches: 13. There are 15 residues in the CDR3.

V gene TRBV6-1 combines with J gene TRBJ2-3; 8 bases line up with TRBD1. The V and J ends lost 6 bases and 2 bases, in that order; junction bases with no gene match: 4. The CDR3 totals 14 residues. Germline-derived CDR1 and CDR2 are MNHNS and SASEGT. CDR3 sequence (DNA): TGTGCCAGCAGCCGGGACAGGTTCACAGATACGCAGTATTTT. Translating gives CASSRDRFTDTQYF.

The chain combines TRBV7-2 with TRBJ2-1; TRBD2 aligns across 7 bases. Trimming removed 5 bases from V and 1 base from J; junction bases left unmatched: 5. Germline V gives CDR1 SGHTA, CDR2 FQGNSA. There are 15 residues in the CDR3. The CDR3 region is CASSPQAGSYNEQFF. CDR3 coding DNA: TGTGCCAGCAGCCCACAAGCGGGGTCCTACAATGAGCAGTTCTTC. Full variable domain (outside the CDR3, taken from reference TRBV7-2 and TRBJ2-1): GAGVSQSPSNKVTEKGKDVELRCDPISGHTALYWYRQSLGQGLEFLIYFQGNSAPDKSGLPSDRFSAERTGGSVSTLTIQRTQQEDSAVYLCASSPQAGSYNEQFFGPGTRLTVL.

V is TRBV28 and J is TRBJ1-1; no reliable D call. The CDR3 consists of 14 residues. Trimming took 3 bases from V and 5 from J, leaving 13 bases between them. Germline CDR1 MDHEN, CDR2 SYDVKM. CDR3 DNA: TGTGCCAGCAGTTTTGCCGTCTCGGGGACTGAAGCTTTCTTT. It encodes CASSFAVSGTEAFF.

This clone was seen more than once but under ten times. This sequence joins TRBV4-1 and TRBJ1-2; 8 bases are shared with TRBD1. V lost 0 bases, J lost 6 bases, and 12 bases stayed unmatched. The CDR3 sequence is 17 residues long. CDR1 MGHRA and CDR2 YSYEKL come from the germline V gene. The DNA for the CDR3 is TGCGCCAGCAGCCAAGATCATACAGGGGGGCGATTTAATGGCTACACCTTC. Residues: CASSQDHTGGRFNGYTF.

A few counts support this clone. The J gene is TRBJ1-2, the V gene TRBV2, with TRBD1 matching over 9 bases. The CDR3 has 13 residues. Trimming at V came to 6 bases and at J to 3 bases, leaving 2 bases not matched to a gene. Germline V gene data show CDR1 as SNHLY and CDR2 as FYNNEI. The DNA of the CDR3 is TGTGCCAGCAGCGGACAGGGGTACTATGGCTACACCTTC. Protein sequence: CASSGQGYYGYTF.

This clone has only a few counts. This chain uses TRBV30 with TRBJ2-5; D gene uncertain. Germline values: CDR1 GTSNPN, CDR2 SVGIG (reference sequence). Trimming pared 3 bases from V and 2 bases from J, leaving 10 bases between. The CDR3 runs to 13 residues. In DNA form, the CDR3 reads TGTGCCTGGAGCCGGCGGATGCAAGAGACCCAGTACTTC. Amino acid sequence: CAWSRRMQETQYF.

The chain uses TRBV9 and TRBJ1-5; no clear D. The germline gives CDR1 SGDLS, CDR2 YYNGEE. There are 14 residues in the CDR3. V lost 5 bases to trimming and J lost 6 bases, with 15 bases between them. The CDR3 sequence: CASSAENAGQPQHF. In DNA form, the CDR3 reads TGTGCCAGCAGTGCCGAAAACGCAGGTCAGCCCCAGCATTTT.

The genes are TRBV18 and TRBJ1-1; unclear D gene. V was shortened by 3 bases and J by 0 bases, with 11 bases between the two germline ends. Germline-derived CDR1 and CDR2 are KGHSH and LQKENI. This CDR3 contains 15 residues. CDR3 amino acids: CASSPPGIMNTEAFF. Written as DNA, the CDR3 is TGTGCCAGCTCACCTCCCGGGATAATGAACACTGAAGCTTTCTTT. Variable domain in full (rest from reference TRBV18 and TRBJ1-1): NAGVMQNPRHLVRRRGQEARLRCSPMKGHSHVYWYRQLPEEGLKFMVYLQKENIIDESGMPKERFSAEFPKEGPSILRIQQVVRGDSAAYFCASSPPGIMNTEAFFGQGTRLTVV.

The V and J genes are TRBV7-8 and TRBJ1-4, with TRBD1 matching 9 bases. The germline CDR1 and CDR2 sequences are SGHVS and FQNEAQ. Unmatched junction bases numbered 13, after V lost 5 bases and J lost 6 bases. The CDR3 runs to 17 residues. CDR3: CASSKGTGTGSYEKLFF. The CDR3 nucleotides read TGTGCCAGCAGCAAAGGCACCGGGACAGGGTCGTATGAAAAACTGTTTTTT.

The rearrangement links TRBV7-2 to TRBJ2-7; D call uncertain. The CDR3 has 13 amino acids. V was pared by 1 base and J by 4 bases, with 8 bases between. Germline CDR1 reads SGHTA; CDR2 reads FQGNSA. CDR3 nucleotides: TGTGCCAGCAGCTTAGTTGATACATACGAGCAGTACTTC. It is translated as CASSLVDTYEQYF.

This clone has more than one count but fewer than ten. The CDR3 here is CASAGGPQETQYF. CDR3 sequence (DNA): TGTGCCAGCGCAGGGGGACCCCAAGAGACCCAGTACTTC. The chain employs TRBV5-4 and TRBJ2-5; TRBD1 matches 7 bases. Germline V gene sequence: CDR1 SGHNT, CDR2 YYREEE (reference sequence). The CDR3 covers 13 residues. Trimming removed 7 bases from V and 1 base from J; junction bases left unmatched: 4.

The rearrangement joins TRBV7-3 to TRBJ1-1; tentatively, D is TRBD1 (6 bases). The length of the CDR3 is 13 residues. With 4 bases removed from V and 11 bases from J, the gap between germline ends came to 17 bases. Germline lookup yields CDR1 SGHTA and CDR2 FQGTGA. The CDR3, as DNA: TGTGCCAGCAGCTCCAGGGGTTCCCCTCCTGCTTTCTTT. Translated, it gives CASSSRGSPPAFF.

This clone was observed a handful of times. The chain combines TRBV30 with TRBJ1-1; TRBD1 matches at 8 bases. Germline CDR1 reads GTSNPN; CDR2 reads SVGIG (reference sequence). The V gene end was trimmed by 0 bases and the J gene end by 4 bases; junction bases not matched to a gene: 7. The CDR3 is 15 residues long. The chain's CDR3 is CAWSVWGQEGTEAFF. CDR3 nucleotide sequence: TGTGCCTGGAGTGTATGGGGACAGGAGGGCACTGAAGCTTTCTTT. The full variable domain, with the rest looked up from reference TRBV30 and TRBJ1-1, is SQTIHQWPATLVQPVGSPLSLECTVEGTSNPNLYWYRQAAGRGLQLLFYSVGIGQISSEVPQNLSASRPQDRQFILSSKKLLLSDSGFYLCAWSVWGQEGTEAFFGQGTRLTVV.

This clone was seen only a few times. The gene calls are TRBV6-6 and TRBJ2-7; 7 nucleotides match TRBD1. The germline V gene encodes CDR1 MNHNY and CDR2 SVGAGI (reference sequence). The junction had 6 bases not matched to a gene; V was cut back by 2 bases and J by 2 bases. The CDR3 has 15 amino acids. The CDR3 bases are TGTGCCAGCAGTTACCCCACAGGGGACGCCTACGAGCAGTACTTC. As protein: CASSYPTGDAYEQYF.

V and J are TRBV28 and TRBJ1-2; 9 nucleotides match TRBD1. There are 13 residues in the CDR3. CDR1 is MDHEN, CDR2 SYDVKM, per germline. V gave up 7 bases and J gave up 8 bases; unmatched junction bases: 8. CDR3 protein: CASISQGAAGYTF. The CDR3 nucleotides read TGTGCCAGCATTTCACAGGGGGCGGCCGGCTACACCTTC.

The table lists this clone with a few counts. This chain uses TRBV7-2 with TRBJ1-1, with TRBD1 matching over 9 bases. CDR1 is SGHTA and CDR2 is FQGNSA in the germline V gene. The CDR3 has 15 amino acids. Losses at the gene ends were 7 bases for V and 0 bases for J; bases not matched to a gene: 6. CDR3 sequence (DNA): TGTGCCAGCACCCGAGACAGGGGGATGAACACTGAAGCTTTCTTT. Translation: CASTRDRGMNTEAFF.

This clone came up a few times. The chain recombines TRBV7-2 with TRBJ1-2; D is perhaps TRBD1 (5 bases). The V gene's germline CDR1 is SGHTA and CDR2 FQGNSA. The ends were cut back, 3 bases at V and 7 bases at J, with 12 bases in the middle. The CDR3 spans 13 residues. CDR3 sequence reads: CASSLGGEPGYTF. CDR3 DNA: TGTGCCAGCAGCTTGGGGGGGGAGCCTGGCTACACCTTC. The whole variable domain, filled in from reference TRBV7-2 and TRBJ1-2, reads GAGVSQSPSNKVTEKGKDVELRCDPISGHTALYWYRQSLGQGLEFLIYFQGNSAPDKSGLPSDRFSAERTGGSVSTLTIQRTQQEDSAVYLCASSLGGEPGYTFGSGTRLTVV.

This clone turned up a few times. CDR3: CASQAQGGQPQHF. The CDR3 DNA is TGTGCCAGTCAAGCGCAGGGAGGTCAGCCCCAGCATTTT. This sequence joins TRBV19 and TRBJ1-5; tentative D call: TRBD1 (5 bases). The germline V gene encodes CDR1 LNHDA and CDR2 SQIVND (reference sequence). V was pared by 8 bases and J by 6 bases, with 14 bases between. This CDR3 has 13 residues.

The chain employs TRBV5-1 and TRBJ2-5; 15 bases match TRBD2. CDR1 and CDR2 (germline): SGHRS, YFSETQ. This CDR3 has 18 residues. Losses at the gene ends were 4 bases for V and 5 bases for J; bases not matched to a gene: 12. Here the CDR3 reads CASSPRPGLAGGKETQYF. For the CDR3, the DNA is TGCGCCAGCAGCCCCCGGCCGGGACTAGCGGGGGGAAAGGAGACCCAGTACTTC.

As concerns this clone: Sequence at one end of the junction differs from germline and may be a read error. The sample contains more than one DNA sequence encoding this CDR3. DNA of the CDR3: TGTGCTAGCAGCTTAGGAGCGGGGGCCTCCTACAATGAGCAGTTCTTC. Amino acids: CASSLGAGASYNEQFF. The chain carries TRBV7-7 and TRBJ2-1; the match to TRBD2 covers 8 bases. CDR3 length: 16 residues. Germline assignment: CDR1 SSHAT and CDR2 FNYEAQ (reference sequence).

The chain links TRBV30 to TRBJ2-5, with D tentatively TRBD2 (7 bases). There are 14 residues in the CDR3. Germline loops: CDR1 GTSNPN, CDR2 SVGIG (reference sequence). Trimming stripped 3 bases from V and 2 bases from J, with 13 bases between. The CDR3 is CAWRAGAPQETQYF. The DNA for the CDR3 is TGTGCCTGGAGGGCGGGGGCCCCACAAGAGACCCAGTACTTC.

The CDR3 sequence is CASRSGGQHSGNTIYF. The DNA for the CDR3 is TGTGCCAGCAGGTCAGGGGGACAGCACTCTGGAAACACCATATATTTT. The rearrangement uses TRBV28 and TRBJ1-3, with TRBD1 matching 7 bases. V shed 6 bases and J 0 bases; nucleotides not matched to a gene: 8. This CDR3 contains 16 residues. Germline values: CDR1 MDHEN, CDR2 SYDVKM.

V usage is TRBV20-1 and J usage is TRBJ2-5; D is unclear. The V gene lost 6 bases and the J gene lost 2 bases, with 4 bases spanning the gap. Germline assignment: CDR1 DFQATT and CDR2 SNEGSKA (reference sequence). The CDR3 loop spans 10 amino acids. CDR3 residues: CSARQETQYF. DNA of the CDR3: TGCAGTGCACGGCAAGAGACCCAGTACTTC.

This chain joins TRBV6-5 and TRBJ1-6; 7 bases are a match to TRBD1. The germline CDR1 and CDR2 sequences are MNHEY and SVGAGI. This CDR3 is 15 amino acids long. V trimming: 6 bases; J trimming: 7 bases; junction bases outside the gene matches: 9. The CDR3 protein is CASRLQTGLNSPLHF. The CDR3 nucleotides are TGTGCCAGCAGACTTCAGACAGGGCTGAATTCACCCCTCCACTTT.